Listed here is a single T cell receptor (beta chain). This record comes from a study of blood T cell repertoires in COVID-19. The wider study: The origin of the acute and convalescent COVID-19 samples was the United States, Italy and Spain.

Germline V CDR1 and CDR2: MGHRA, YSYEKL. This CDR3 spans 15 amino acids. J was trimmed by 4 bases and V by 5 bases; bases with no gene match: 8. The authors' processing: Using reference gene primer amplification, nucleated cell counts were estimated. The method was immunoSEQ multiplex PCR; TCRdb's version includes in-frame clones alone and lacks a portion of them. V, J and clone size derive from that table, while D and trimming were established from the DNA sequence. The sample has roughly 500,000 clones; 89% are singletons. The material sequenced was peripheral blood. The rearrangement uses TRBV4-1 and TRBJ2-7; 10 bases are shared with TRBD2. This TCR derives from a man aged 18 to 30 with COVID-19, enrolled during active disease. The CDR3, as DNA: TGCGCCAGCAGCTCCGAACTAGCGGGAAGATACGAGCAGTACTTC. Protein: CASSSELAGRYEQYF.